These 20 T cell receptor beta chains came from one sample sequenced in a study of T cells in narcolepsy. Data came from immunoSEQ multiplex PCR; TCRdb stores just in-frame clones and leaves some out. Of about 35,000 clones in the sample, roughly 87% were seen once. Material for sequencing was CD45RA- memory CD4+ T cells from PBMCs. The origin of the receptors is a human donor with narcolepsy.

The chain joins TRBV30 to TRBJ2-7; weak D call: TRBD1 (6 bases). The CDR3 spans 12 residues. The V gene's germline CDR1 is GTSNPN and CDR2 SVGIG (reference sequence). The germline V and J ends were trimmed by 3 bases and 5 bases, with 11 bases remaining between them. The CDR3 sequence is CAWSLYRDEQYF. The CDR3 nucleotides are TGTGCCTGGAGCCTATACAGGGACGAGCAGTACTTC.

V is TRBV9 and J is TRBJ1-2, with D possibly being TRBD1 (6 bases). The CDR3 runs to 15 residues. CDR1 is SGDLS, CDR2 YYNGEE, per germline. Trimming left V 0 bases short and J 2 bases short, with 11 bases between. For the CDR3, the DNA is TGTGCCAGCAGCGTAGACACGGGACAAAACTATGGCTACACCTTC. It encodes CASSVDTGQNYGYTF. Based on the CDR3 plus reference TRBV9 and TRBJ1-2, the full variable domain is DSGVTQTPKHLITATGQRVTLRCSPRSGDLSVYWYQQSLDQGLQFLIQYYNGEERAKGNILERFSAQQFPDLHSELNLSSLELGDSALYFCASSVDTGQNYGYTFGSGTRLTVV.

The rearrangement links TRBV7-3 to TRBJ2-3, with no clear D. CDR1 is SGHTA and CDR2 is FQGTGA in the germline V gene. Between the trimmed V and J ends, which lost 6 bases and 2 bases, there was a span of 15 bases. The CDR3 contains 15 residues. CDR3 loop: CASSLVAEITDTQYF. CDR3 nucleotide sequence: TGTGCCAGCAGTTTGGTTGCCGAAATCACAGATACGCAGTATTTT.

The gene calls are TRBV19 and TRBJ1-5, with 9 nucleotides matching TRBD1. Germline V gene sequence: CDR1 LNHDA, CDR2 SQIVND (reference sequence). V lost 6 bases, J lost 5 bases, and 14 bases stayed unmatched. This CDR3 spans 17 amino acids. For the CDR3, the DNA is TGTGCCAGTAGCTCACGCCGAACCGGGACAGGGTATCAGCCCCAGCATTTT. This sequence encodes CASSSRRTGTGYQPQHF.

The chain links TRBV11-2 to TRBJ2-5; 8 bases agree with TRBD2. The DNA end favors TRBJ2-7, so the J call may be wrong. Germline-derived CDR1 and CDR2 are SGHAT and FQNNGV. The CDR3 is 16 residues long. The CDR3 sequence is CASSTGGGGIYYEQYF. The CDR3 coding sequence is TGTGCCAGCAGCACAGGTGGCGGGGGGATCTATTACGAGCAGTACTTC.

V is TRBV28 and J is TRBJ1-1, with D perhaps TRBD1 (6 bases). Germline assignment: CDR1 MDHEN and CDR2 SYDVKM. This CDR3 is 15 amino acids long. Trimming removed 3 bases at V and 4 bases at J, with 15 bases between. The CDR3 bases are TGTGCCAGCAGTTTCGGGGGGGCGACAGGCACTGAAGCTTTCTTT. Translation gives CASSFGGATGTEAFF.

This rearrangement joins TRBV4-1 to TRBJ2-3; 10 bases agree with TRBD2. J gave up 1 base and V 0 bases, and 7 bases lay outside the gene matches. Germline CDR1 and CDR2: MGHRA and YSYEKL. This CDR3 comprises 18 residues. This CDR3 reads CASSQDGVAGGRTDTQYF. The CDR3 DNA reads as TGCGCCAGCAGCCAAGACGGCGTAGCGGGAGGCCGCACAGATACGCAGTATTTT.

The V gene is TRBV2, the J gene TRBJ2-1; D might be TRBD1 (6 bases). V was cut by 5 bases and J by 9 bases, with 11 bases left in between. This CDR3 spans 12 amino acids. Germline assignment: CDR1 SNHLY and CDR2 FYNNEI. The DNA of the CDR3 is TGTGCCAGCAGTTCACAGGGAACTGAGCAGTTCTTC. This codes for CASSSQGTEQFF.

The chain employs TRBV19 and TRBJ2-2; 7 nucleotides line up with TRBD1. The CDR3 has 15 amino acids. Germline loops: CDR1 LNHDA, CDR2 SQIVND (reference sequence). Trimming at V came to 10 bases and at J to 4 bases, leaving 12 bases not matched to a gene. The CDR3: CATSLQPGGTGELFF. The CDR3 nucleotides read TGTGCCACCTCCCTCCAGCCAGGGGGCACCGGGGAGCTGTTTTTT.

The table lists this clone with a count of one. The rearrangement links TRBV4-3 to TRBJ1-3; TRBD1 is a possible D gene (6 bases). Germline CDR1 reads LGHNA; CDR2 reads YSLEER. Trimming left V 0 bases short and J 4 bases short, with 13 bases between. The CDR3 runs 16 residues. DNA of the CDR3: TGCGCCAGCAGCCAAGATCGGGGGGGCTTCGGAAACACCATATATTTT. It yields the protein CASSQDRGGFGNTIYF.

The V and J genes are TRBV7-9 and TRBJ2-1; D might be TRBD1 (7 bases). This CDR3 has 15 residues. Trimming pared 5 bases from V and 6 bases from J, leaving 17 bases between. Germline V gene lookup returns CDR1 SEHNR and CDR2 FQNEAQ (reference sequence). CDR3 loop: CASSPRGTVRNEQFF. CDR3 bases: TGTGCCAGCAGCCCACGCGGGACAGTACGCAATGAGCAGTTCTTC.

This chain uses TRBV18 with TRBJ2-3, with TRBD2 identical over 8 bases. In germline, CDR1 is KGHSH, CDR2 LQKENI. CDR3 length equals 14 residues. After removal of 3 bases from V and 6 bases from J, the junction contained 5 bases not matched to a gene. The CDR3 region is CASSPGLGSDTQYF. In DNA form, the CDR3 reads TGTGCCAGCTCACCGGGACTAGGCTCCGATACGCAGTATTTT.

This chain joins TRBV28 and TRBJ1-1; D is ambiguous. This CDR3 spans 13 amino acids. Deletions cut 6 bases from V and 0 bases from J, with 8 bases between. Germline-derived CDR1 and CDR2 are MDHEN and SYDVKM. CDR3 nucleotide sequence: TGTGCCAGCAGAACAGATTTGAACACTGAAGCTTTCTTT. As protein: CASRTDLNTEAFF.

The chain combines TRBV7-2 with TRBJ2-5, with D unclear. The V gene's germline CDR1 is SGHTA and CDR2 FQGNSA. Trimming took off 1 base at V and 5 bases at J, with 2 bases between the two ends. The CDR3 sequence is 11 residues long. CDR3 DNA sequence: TGTGCCAGCAGCTTAGTGGAGACCCAGTACTTC. Its translation is CASSLVETQYF.

Comments on this clone: An end of the junction differs from the germline gene, which may be a read error. This chain joins TRBV11-2 and TRBJ2-7; 10 bases align to TRBD2. This CDR3 region has 14 residues. Germline-derived CDR1 and CDR2 are SGHAT and FQNNGV. CDR3 region: CASSLAGAASSVCF. The CDR3 nucleotides read TGTGCCAGCAGCCTAGCGGGAGCCGCCTCCTCGGTCTGCTTC.

V usage is TRBV9 and J usage is TRBJ1-4, with D perhaps TRBD1 (5 bases). This CDR3 spans 15 amino acids. V was clipped by 4 bases and J by 2 bases, with 12 bases between them. CDR1 SGDLS and CDR2 YYNGEE come from the germline V gene. This CDR3 is CASSIQDTTNEKLFF. CDR3 nucleotide sequence: TGTGCCAGCAGCATACAGGACACCACTAATGAAAAACTGTTTTTT.

The chain carries TRBV6-1 and TRBJ2-5; D is undetermined. This CDR3 spans 13 amino acids. With 8 bases removed from V and 2 bases from J, the gap between germline ends came to 12 bases. Looked up from germline, CDR1 is MNHNS and CDR2 is SASEGT. CDR3 protein: CASRTGRQETQYF. CDR3 coding DNA: TGTGCCAGCCGCACCGGGCGTCAAGAGACCCAGTACTTC.

The chain employs TRBV7-2 and TRBJ2-3; perhaps TRBD1 as D (6 bases). The V gene's germline CDR1 is SGHTA and CDR2 FQGNSA. V lost 2 bases and J 2 bases, leaving 8 bases between the germline ends. The CDR3 is made up of 14 amino acids. Written as DNA, the CDR3 is TGTGCCAGCAGCTTACACAGGGACACAGATACGCAGTATTTT. Encoded protein: CASSLHRDTDTQYF.

The rearrangement links TRBV6-1 to TRBJ2-7; D perhaps matches TRBD1 (5 bases). V was shortened by 4 bases and J by 2 bases, with 15 bases between the two germline ends. Germline CDR1 reads MNHNS; CDR2 reads SASEGT. The CDR3 extends over 15 amino acids. This CDR3 is CASSGETAKPYEQYF. As DNA, the CDR3 is TGTGCCAGCAGTGGCGAGACAGCCAAACCCTACGAGCAGTACTTC.

CDR3 in amino acids: CAWRPTGNGWNEKLFF. The CDR3 DNA sequence: TGTGCCTGGAGACCGACAGGGAATGGGTGGAATGAAAAACTGTTTTTT. V is TRBV30 and J is TRBJ1-4; 7 nucleotides agree with TRBD1. The CDR3 sequence is 16 residues long. Germline CDR1 and CDR2: GTSNPN and SVGIG (reference sequence). The V segment lost 3 bases and the J segment 5 bases; nucleotides outside the gene matches: 12. The whole variable domain, remainder taken from reference TRBV30 and TRBJ1-4, is SQTIHQWPATLVQPVGSPLSLECTVEGTSNPNLYWYRQAAGRGLQLLFYSVGIGQISSEVPQNLSASRPQDRQFILSSKKLLLSDSGFYLCAWRPTGNGWNEKLFFGSGTQLSVL.